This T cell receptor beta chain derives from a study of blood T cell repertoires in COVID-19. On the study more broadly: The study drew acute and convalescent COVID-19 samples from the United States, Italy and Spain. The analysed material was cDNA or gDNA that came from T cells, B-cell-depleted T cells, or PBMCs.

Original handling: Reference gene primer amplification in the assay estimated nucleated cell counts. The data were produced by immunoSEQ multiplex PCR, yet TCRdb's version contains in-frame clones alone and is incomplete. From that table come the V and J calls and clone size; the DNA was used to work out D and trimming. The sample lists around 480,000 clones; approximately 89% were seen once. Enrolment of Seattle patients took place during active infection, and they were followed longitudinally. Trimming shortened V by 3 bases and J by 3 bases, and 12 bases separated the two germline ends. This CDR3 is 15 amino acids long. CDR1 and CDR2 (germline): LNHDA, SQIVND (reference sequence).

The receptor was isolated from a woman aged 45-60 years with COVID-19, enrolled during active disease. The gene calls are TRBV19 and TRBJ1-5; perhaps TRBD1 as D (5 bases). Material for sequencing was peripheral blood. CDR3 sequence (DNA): TGTGCCAGTAGTATTTGGGGAGGGGTCAATCAGCCCCAGCATTTT. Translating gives CASSIWGGVNQPQHF.